Included here is one TCR beta chain sequence, with context. Authors' data handling: Nucleated cell number was recorded as an estimate derived from reference gene primer amplification. The table came from immunoSEQ multiplex PCR; TCRdb's copy has only in-frame clones and leaves some out. For V, J and clone size, that table is used; D and trimming come from the DNA. The profile covers about 180,000 clones, with 65% to 90% appearing a single time and roughly 9.1% taken by the ten largest. With 5 bases removed from V and 6 bases from J, the gap between germline ends came to 9 bases. The CDR3 consists of 12 residues. The sample originates from a study of blood T cell repertoires in COVID-19.

The sequence derives from a man aged 45 to 65 with active or convalescent COVID-19. Sequencing was performed on peripheral blood. The rearrangement uses TRBV12-3 or TRBV12-4 and TRBJ2-3, with a possible D match to TRBD2 (6 bases). The CDR3 sequence is CASSTSMDTQYF. The CDR3 nucleotides read TGTGCCAGCAGTACTAGCATGGATACGCAGTATTTT.